This TCR beta chain was found in a study of PD-L1 blockade in urothelial cancer. Study-wide background: Men with urothelial cancer arising in the bladder made up most of the 29 patients. Analyzed time points were 3 weeks (second dose) and 6 weeks after therapy began. A median blood sample held about 150,000 T cells and around 80,000 unique TCRs.

Assay: immunoSEQ multiplex PCR; the TCRdb copy retains only in-frame clones and omits some. This table holds roughly 95,000 clones, more than 75% found once. Time point given: pretreatment peripheral blood. This receptor was obtained from a man aged 60 to 69 with urothelial cancer. The specimen was PBMCs, collected around atezolizumab (anti-PD-L1) treatment.

CDR3 sequence (DNA): TGCGCCAGCAGCTTGGCACTAGGTGTGTCAGATACGCAGTATTTT. Its protein is CASSLALGVSDTQYF. The V and J genes are TRBV5-1 and TRBJ2-3; TRBD2 might be the D (5 bases). This CDR3 is 15 amino acids long. V lost 0 bases, J lost 4 bases, and 12 bases lay in between. Germline CDR1 SGHRS, CDR2 YFSETQ.